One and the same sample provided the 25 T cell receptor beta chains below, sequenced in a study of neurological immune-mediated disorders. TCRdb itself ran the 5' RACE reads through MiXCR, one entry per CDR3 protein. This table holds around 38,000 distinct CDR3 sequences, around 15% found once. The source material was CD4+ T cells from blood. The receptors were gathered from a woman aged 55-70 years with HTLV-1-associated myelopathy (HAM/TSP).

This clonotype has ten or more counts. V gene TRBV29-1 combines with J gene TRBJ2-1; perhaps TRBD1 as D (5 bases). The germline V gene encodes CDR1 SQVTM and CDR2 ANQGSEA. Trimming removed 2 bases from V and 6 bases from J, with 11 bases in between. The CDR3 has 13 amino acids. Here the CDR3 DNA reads TGCAGCGTTGAAAGAGGACACCCCAATGAGCAGTTCTTC. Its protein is CSVERGHPNEQFF.

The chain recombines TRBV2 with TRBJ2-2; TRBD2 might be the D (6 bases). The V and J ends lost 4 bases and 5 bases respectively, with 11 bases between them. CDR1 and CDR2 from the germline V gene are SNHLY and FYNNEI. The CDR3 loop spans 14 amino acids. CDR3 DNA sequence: TGTGCCAGCAGTGTTCGGGGGACTACCGGGGAGCTGTTTTTT. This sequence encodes CASSVRGTTGELFF.

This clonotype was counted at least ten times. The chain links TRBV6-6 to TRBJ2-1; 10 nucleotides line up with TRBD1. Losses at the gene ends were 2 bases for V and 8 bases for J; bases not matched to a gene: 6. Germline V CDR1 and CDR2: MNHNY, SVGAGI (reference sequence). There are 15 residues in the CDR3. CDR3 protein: CASSYPGTGVDEQFF. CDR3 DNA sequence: TGTGCCAGCAGTTACCCTGGGACAGGGGTCGATGAGCAGTTCTTC.

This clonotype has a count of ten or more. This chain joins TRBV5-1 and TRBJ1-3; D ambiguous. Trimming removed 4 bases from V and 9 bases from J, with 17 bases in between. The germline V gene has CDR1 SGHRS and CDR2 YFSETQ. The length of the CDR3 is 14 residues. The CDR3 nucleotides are TGCGCCAGCAGCGCCTCTGGATATAGCAGCACCATATATTTT. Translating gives CASSASGYSSTIYF.

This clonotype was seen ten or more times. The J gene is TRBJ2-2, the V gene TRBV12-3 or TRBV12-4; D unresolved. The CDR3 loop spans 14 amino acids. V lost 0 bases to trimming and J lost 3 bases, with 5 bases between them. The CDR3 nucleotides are TGTGCCAGCAGTTTAGCCTGGGACACCGGGGAGCTGTTTTTT. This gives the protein CASSLAWDTGELFF.

CDR3 in DNA: TGTGCCAGTATCGCTAGCGGGGACTACAATGAGCAGTTCTTC. Encoded protein: CASIASGDYNEQFF. The V gene is TRBV19, the J gene TRBJ2-1, with 9 bases lining up with TRBD2. Germline CDR1 is LNHDA and CDR2 is SQIVND (reference sequence). Germline trimming cut 7 bases from V and 3 bases from J; bases unmatched to any gene: 4. The CDR3 is 14 residues long.

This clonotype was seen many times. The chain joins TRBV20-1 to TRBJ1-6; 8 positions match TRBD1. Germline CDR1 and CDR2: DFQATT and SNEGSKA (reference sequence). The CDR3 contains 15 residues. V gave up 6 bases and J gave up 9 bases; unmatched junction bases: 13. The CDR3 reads CSATEGQGAFSPLHF. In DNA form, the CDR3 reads TGCAGTGCCACTGAGGGGCAGGGGGCGTTTTCACCCCTCCACTTT.

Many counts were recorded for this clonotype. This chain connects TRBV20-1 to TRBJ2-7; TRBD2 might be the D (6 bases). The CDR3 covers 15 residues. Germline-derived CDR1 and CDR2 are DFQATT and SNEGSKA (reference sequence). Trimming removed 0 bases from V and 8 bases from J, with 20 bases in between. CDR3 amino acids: CSARESPGLSVKQYF. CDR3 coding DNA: TGCAGTGCTAGAGAGAGCCCGGGACTTAGCGTGAAGCAGTACTTC.

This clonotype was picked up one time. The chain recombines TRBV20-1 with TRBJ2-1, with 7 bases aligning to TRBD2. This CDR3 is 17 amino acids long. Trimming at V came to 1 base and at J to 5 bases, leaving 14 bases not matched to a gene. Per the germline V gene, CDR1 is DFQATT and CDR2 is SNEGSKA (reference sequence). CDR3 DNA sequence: TGCAGTGCTAGAGGAGTGATGAGCGGGGAACGGGACAATGAGCAGTTCTTC. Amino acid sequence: CSARGVMSGERDNEQFF.

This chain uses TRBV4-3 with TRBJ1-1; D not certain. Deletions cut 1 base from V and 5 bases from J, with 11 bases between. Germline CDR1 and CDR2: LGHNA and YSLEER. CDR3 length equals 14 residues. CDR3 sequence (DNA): TGCGCCAGCAGCCAAGTTGTAGGGAGTACTGAAGCTTTCTTT. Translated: CASSQVVGSTEAFF.

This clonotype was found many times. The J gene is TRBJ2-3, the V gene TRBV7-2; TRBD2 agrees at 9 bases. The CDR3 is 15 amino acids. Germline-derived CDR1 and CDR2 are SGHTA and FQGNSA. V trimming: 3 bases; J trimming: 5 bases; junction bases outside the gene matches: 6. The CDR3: CASSLAGGRGDTQYF. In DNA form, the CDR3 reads TGTGCCAGCAGCTTGGCGGGGGGGCGGGGAGATACGCAGTATTTT.

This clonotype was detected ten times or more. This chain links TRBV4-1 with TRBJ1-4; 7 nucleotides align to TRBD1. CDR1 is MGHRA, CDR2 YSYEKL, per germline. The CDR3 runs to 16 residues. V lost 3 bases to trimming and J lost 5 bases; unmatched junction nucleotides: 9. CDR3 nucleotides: TGCGCCAGCAGCCACCTAGGACAGGCCGTCAATGAAAAACTGTTTTTT. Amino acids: CASSHLGQAVNEKLFF.

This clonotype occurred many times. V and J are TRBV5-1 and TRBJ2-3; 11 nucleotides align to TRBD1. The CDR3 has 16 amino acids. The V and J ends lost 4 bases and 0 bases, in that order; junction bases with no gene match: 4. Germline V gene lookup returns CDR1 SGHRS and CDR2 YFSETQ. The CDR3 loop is CASSRTGGRSTDTQYF. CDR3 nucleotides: TGCGCCAGCAGCCGGACAGGGGGCCGGAGCACAGATACGCAGTATTTT.

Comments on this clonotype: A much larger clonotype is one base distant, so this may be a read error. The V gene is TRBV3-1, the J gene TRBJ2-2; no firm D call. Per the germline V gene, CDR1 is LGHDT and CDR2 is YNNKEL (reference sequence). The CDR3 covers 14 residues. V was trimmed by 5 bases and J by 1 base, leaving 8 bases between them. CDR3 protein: CASSEGMNTGELFF. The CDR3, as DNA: TGTGCCAGCAGCGAAGGCATGAACACCGGGGAGCTGTTTTTT. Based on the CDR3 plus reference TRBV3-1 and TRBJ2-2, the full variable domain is DTAVSQTPKYLVTQMGNDKSIKCEQNLGHDTMYWYKQDSKKFLKIMFSYNNKELIINETVPNRFSPKSPDKAHLNLHINSLELGDSAVYFCASSEGMNTGELFFGEGSRLTVL.

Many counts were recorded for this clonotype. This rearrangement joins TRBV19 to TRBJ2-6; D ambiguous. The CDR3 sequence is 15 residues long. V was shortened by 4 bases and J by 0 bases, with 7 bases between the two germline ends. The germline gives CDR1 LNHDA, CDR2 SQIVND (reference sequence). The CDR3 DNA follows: TGTGCCAGTAGTAAAGGGATCTCTGGGGCCAACGTCCTGACTTTC. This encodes CASSKGISGANVLTF.

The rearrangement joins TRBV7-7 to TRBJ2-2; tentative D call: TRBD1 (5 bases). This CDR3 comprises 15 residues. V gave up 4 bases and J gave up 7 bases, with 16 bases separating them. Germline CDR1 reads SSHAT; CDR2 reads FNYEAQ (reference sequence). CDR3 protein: CASSSRYGANGELFF. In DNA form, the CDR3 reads TGTGCCAGCAGCTCCAGATATGGGGCTAACGGGGAGCTGTTTTTT.

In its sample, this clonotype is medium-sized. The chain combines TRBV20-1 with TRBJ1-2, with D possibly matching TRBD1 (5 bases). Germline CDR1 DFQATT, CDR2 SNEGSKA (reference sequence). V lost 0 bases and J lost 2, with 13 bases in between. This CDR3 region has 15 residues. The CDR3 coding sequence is TGCAGTGCTAGAGATCCCCCAGGGAGCAACTATGGCTACACCTTC. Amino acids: CSARDPPGSNYGYTF.

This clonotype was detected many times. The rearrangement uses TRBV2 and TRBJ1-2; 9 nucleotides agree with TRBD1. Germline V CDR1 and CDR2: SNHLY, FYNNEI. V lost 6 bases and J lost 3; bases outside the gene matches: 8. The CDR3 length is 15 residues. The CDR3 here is CASSTKGTGHYGYTF. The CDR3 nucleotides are TGTGCCAGCAGCACGAAAGGGACAGGGCACTATGGCTACACCTTC.

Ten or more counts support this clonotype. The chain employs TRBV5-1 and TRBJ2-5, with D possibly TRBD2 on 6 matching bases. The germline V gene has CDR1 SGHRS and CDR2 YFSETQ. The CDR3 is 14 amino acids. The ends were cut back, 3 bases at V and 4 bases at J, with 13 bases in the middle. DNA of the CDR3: TGCGCCAGCAGCTCGGGACTTAGTAGAGAGACCCAGTACTTC. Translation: CASSSGLSRETQYF.

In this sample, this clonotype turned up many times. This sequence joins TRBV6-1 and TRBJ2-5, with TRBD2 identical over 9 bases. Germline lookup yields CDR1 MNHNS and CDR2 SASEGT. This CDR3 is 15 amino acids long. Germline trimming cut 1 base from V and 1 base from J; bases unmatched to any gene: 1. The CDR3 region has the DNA TGTGCCAGCAGTGAAGTTAGCGGGGGCCAAGAGACCCAGTACTTC. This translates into CASSEVSGGQETQYF.

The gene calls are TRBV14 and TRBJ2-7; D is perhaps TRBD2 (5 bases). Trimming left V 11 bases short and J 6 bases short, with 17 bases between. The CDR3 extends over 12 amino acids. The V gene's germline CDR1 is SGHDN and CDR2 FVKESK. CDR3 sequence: CARRERASEQYF. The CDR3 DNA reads TGTGCCCGACGGGAAAGGGCATCCGAGCAGTACTTC.

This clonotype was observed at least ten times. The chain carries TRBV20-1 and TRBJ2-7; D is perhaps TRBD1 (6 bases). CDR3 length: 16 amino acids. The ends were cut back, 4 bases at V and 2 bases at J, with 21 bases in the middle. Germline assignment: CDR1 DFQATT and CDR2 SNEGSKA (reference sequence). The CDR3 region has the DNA TGCAGTGCTACCAGGACAGTTGGCCTCCCCCCCTACGAGCAGTACTTC. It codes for CSATRTVGLPPYEQYF.

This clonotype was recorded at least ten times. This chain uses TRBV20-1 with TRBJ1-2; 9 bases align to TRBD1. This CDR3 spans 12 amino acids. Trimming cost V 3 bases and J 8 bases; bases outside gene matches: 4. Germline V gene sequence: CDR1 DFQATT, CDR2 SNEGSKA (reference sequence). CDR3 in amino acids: CSARDRGLGYTF. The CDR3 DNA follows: TGCAGTGCTAGGGACAGGGGTTTAGGCTACACCTTC.

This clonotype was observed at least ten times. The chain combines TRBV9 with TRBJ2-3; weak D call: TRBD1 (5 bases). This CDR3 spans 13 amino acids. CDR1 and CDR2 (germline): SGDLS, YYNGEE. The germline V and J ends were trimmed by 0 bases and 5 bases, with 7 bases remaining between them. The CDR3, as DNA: TGTGCCAGCAGCGTAGATAGGGGAGATACGCAGTATTTT. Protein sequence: CASSVDRGDTQYF.

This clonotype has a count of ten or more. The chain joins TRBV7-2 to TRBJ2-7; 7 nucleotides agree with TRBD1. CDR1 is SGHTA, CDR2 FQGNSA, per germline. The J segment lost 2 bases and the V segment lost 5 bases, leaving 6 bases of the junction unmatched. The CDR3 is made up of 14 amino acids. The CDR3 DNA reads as TGTGCCAGCAGCCGCCAGGGGGATGCCTACGAGCAGTACTTC. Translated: CASSRQGDAYEQYF. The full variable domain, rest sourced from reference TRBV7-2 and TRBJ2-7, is GAGVSQSPSNKVTEKGKDVELRCDPISGHTALYWYRQSLGQGLEFLIYFQGNSAPDKSGLPSDRFSAERTGGSVSTLTIQRTQQEDSAVYLCASSRQGDAYEQYFGPGTRLTVT.